The 21 T cell receptor beta chains reported below all come from one sample, sequenced in a study of T cell responses to AZD1222 COVID-19 vaccine. The protocol was immunoSEQ multiplex PCR, while the TCRdb copy is restricted to in-frame clones and leaves out a portion. The data contain about 93,000 clones, 80% to 90% of them singletons. The sequences come from peripheral blood, collected 28 days after the second AZD1222 dose. These receptors all come from an adult who received the AZD1222 COVID-19 vaccine.

This clone was seen a handful of times. V and J are TRBV6-5 and TRBJ2-1, with 14 nucleotides matching TRBD2. Germline V gene data show CDR1 as MNHEY and CDR2 as SVGAGI. CDR3 size: 14 residues. The trim removed 7 bases at V and 7 bases at J, leaving 3 bases unmatched. The DNA for the CDR3 is TGTGCCAGCACCCGACTAGCGGGGGGGAATGAGCAGTTCTTC. Encoded protein: CASTRLAGGNEQFF.

The V call is TRBV18, the J call TRBJ1-4, with D tentatively TRBD1 (5 bases). Germline V gene sequence: CDR1 KGHSH, CDR2 LQKENI. The CDR3 spans 16 residues. V was cut by 2 bases and J by 3 bases, with 13 bases left in between. The CDR3 region is CASSPTDRPSNEKLFF. The CDR3 DNA reads as TGTGCCAGCTCACCAACAGACAGACCTTCTAATGAAAAACTGTTTTTT.

This sequence joins TRBV5-1 and TRBJ2-2; D tentatively fits TRBD1 or TRBD2 (5 bases each). The V end was cut by 6 bases, the J end by 3 bases, with 15 bases between. The CDR3 loop spans 15 amino acids. Per germline, CDR1 SGHRS and CDR2 YFSETQ. The CDR3 DNA reads TGCGCCAGCACCCCAGGGAGCCAGGACACCGGGGAGCTGTTTTTT. Translation gives CASTPGSQDTGELFF.

This chain joins TRBV30 and TRBJ1-6; 7 bases are shared with TRBD1. The ends lost 1 base at V and 6 bases at J; junction bases unmatched: 3. Germline CDR1 and CDR2: GTSNPN and SVGIG (reference sequence). The CDR3 extends over 14 amino acids. The CDR3 nucleotides are TGTGCCTGGAGTGAGGGACAGCTTAATTCACCCCTCCACTTT. It codes for CAWSEGQLNSPLHF.

This chain joins TRBV3-1 (or the pseudogene TRBV3-2) and TRBJ1-6; weak D call: TRBD1 (5 bases). V was clipped by 4 bases and J by 0 bases, with 16 bases between them. The CDR3 spans 18 residues. Per the germline V gene, CDR1 is LGHDT and CDR2 is YNNKEL (reference sequence). The CDR3: CASSLGPGTSSYNSPLHF. The CDR3 DNA reads as TGTGCCAGCAGCCTGGGGCCGGGGACGAGCTCCTATAATTCACCCCTCCACTTT.

The chain recombines TRBV13 with TRBJ2-7; D not resolved. From germline, CDR1 is PRHDT and CDR2 FYEKMQ (reference sequence). V dropped 1 base and J dropped 8 bases, with 12 bases sitting between them. The CDR3 contains 13 residues. The CDR3 reads CASSLDRQAKQYF. The CDR3 DNA is TGTGCCAGCAGCTTAGATCGGCAGGCGAAGCAGTACTTC.

J is TRBJ1-5 and V is TRBV6-2 or TRBV6-3; TRBD1 matches 8 bases. CDR1 and CDR2 (germline): MNHEY, SVGEGT. The CDR3 runs to 15 residues. V gave up 2 bases and J gave up 2 bases; unmatched junction bases: 2. Written as DNA, the CDR3 is TGTGCCAGCAGTTACCCGACAGGGGGCAATCAGCCCCAGCATTTT. It codes for CASSYPTGGNQPQHF.

The gene calls are TRBV9 and TRBJ2-7; tentatively, D is TRBD2 (5 bases). Germline-derived CDR1 and CDR2 are SGDLS and YYNGEE. This CDR3 comprises 14 residues. Trimming took off 4 bases at V and 5 bases at J, with 16 bases between the two ends. The CDR3 DNA reads as TGTGCCAGCAGCCCCAGTAGTCTAGCCCACGAGCAGTACTTC. Residues: CASSPSSLAHEQYF.

On this clone: The sample carries other DNA sequences with the same CDR3. This chain joins TRBV5-1 and TRBJ2-1; TRBD2 is a possible D gene (5 bases). Per the germline V gene, CDR1 is SGHRS and CDR2 is YFSETQ. V lost 4 bases to trimming and J lost 0 bases, with 20 bases between them. The CDR3 consists of 18 residues. The CDR3 here is CASSRGLATLSSYNEQFF. The CDR3 coding sequence is TGCGCCAGCAGCCGGGGATTGGCGACTCTGAGCTCCTACAATGAGCAGTTCTTC.

The chain joins TRBV3-1 (or the pseudogene TRBV3-2) to TRBJ2-5; D might be TRBD2 (7 bases). This CDR3 has 16 residues. Per germline, CDR1 LGHDT and CDR2 YNNKEL (reference sequence). The V end was cut by 4 bases, the J end by 3 bases, with 18 bases between. CDR3 sequence (DNA): TGTGCCAGCAGCCCCTACGGGGGGCCTTTCAAAGAGACCCAGTACTTC. Amino acid sequence: CASSPYGGPFKETQYF.

The gene calls are TRBV5-4 and TRBJ1-1, with 7 bases that match TRBD1. Trimming took 0 bases from V and 1 from J; bases not matched to a gene: 0. The CDR3 length is 14 residues. Germline V gene data show CDR1 as SGHNT and CDR2 as YYREEE (reference sequence). The CDR3: CASSLGTGNTEAFF. DNA for the CDR3: TGTGCCAGCAGCTTGGGGACAGGGAACACTGAAGCTTTCTTT.

V is TRBV4-3 and J is TRBJ2-7; D is possibly TRBD1 or TRBD2 (6 bases each). V shed 4 bases and J shed 1 base, with 14 bases lying between them. The CDR3 sequence is 15 residues long. Germline CDR1 and CDR2: LGHNA and YSLEER. The CDR3 here is CASSLVGGSSYEQYF. The CDR3 DNA reads TGCGCCAGCAGCCTAGTGGGGGGCAGTTCCTACGAGCAGTACTTC.

The V and J genes are TRBV19 and TRBJ2-4, with 11 nucleotides matching TRBD1. The junction had 9 bases not matched to a gene; V was cut back by 7 bases and J by 7 bases. CDR3 length: 15 residues. Germline CDR1 is LNHDA and CDR2 is SQIVND (reference sequence). The CDR3 sequence: CASTQPGQGVNIQYF. The DNA for the CDR3 is TGTGCCAGTACCCAGCCGGGACAGGGGGTGAACATTCAGTACTTC.

The rearrangement uses TRBV5-5 and TRBJ2-5, with 11 nucleotides matching TRBD1. The ends lost 4 bases at V and 6 bases at J; junction bases unmatched: 5. The length of the CDR3 is 14 residues. From germline, CDR1 is SGHKS and CDR2 YYEKEE (reference sequence). CDR3 region: CASSAGQGGKTQYF. CDR3 nucleotides: TGTGCCAGCAGCGCGGGACAGGGGGGGAAGACCCAGTACTTC.

This sequence joins TRBV2 and TRBJ1-5; 9 nucleotides agree with TRBD1. Trimming cost V 8 bases and J 6 bases; bases outside gene matches: 5. There are 13 residues in the CDR3. The V gene's germline CDR1 is SNHLY and CDR2 FYNNEI. This CDR3 reads CASEGTGSQPQHF. For the CDR3, the DNA is TGTGCCAGCGAGGGGACAGGGAGTCAGCCCCAGCATTTT.

The chain has TRBV18 and TRBJ2-7; 7 bases match TRBD1. The CDR3 consists of 15 residues. The germline V gene has CDR1 KGHSH and CDR2 LQKENI. The junction had 10 bases not matched to a gene; V was cut back by 8 bases and J by 0 bases. The CDR3 DNA follows: TGTGCCAGCCAACCCGGGACAGAGAGCTCCTACGAGCAGTACTTC. It yields the protein CASQPGTESSYEQYF.

This sequence joins TRBV9 and TRBJ1-4; no firm D call. The length of the CDR3 is 16 residues. The V end lost 0 bases, the J end lost 0 bases, and 9 bases lay between the germline ends. Germline V gene data show CDR1 as SGDLS and CDR2 as YYNGEE. CDR3 nucleotide sequence: TGTGCCAGCAGCGTAGGGGCACAAGCAACTAATGAAAAACTGTTTTTT. This sequence encodes CASSVGAQATNEKLFF. Based on the CDR3 plus reference TRBV9 and TRBJ1-4, the full variable domain is DSGVTQTPKHLITATGQRVTLRCSPRSGDLSVYWYQQSLDQGLQFLIQYYNGEERAKGNILERFSAQQFPDLHSELNLSSLELGDSALYFCASSVGAQATNEKLFFGSGTQLSVL.

The chain has TRBV2 and TRBJ2-2; no clear D gene. V was clipped by 6 bases and J by 7 bases, with 6 bases between them. This CDR3 contains 11 residues. Germline V lookup: CDR1 SNHLY, CDR2 FYNNEI. In DNA, the CDR3 is TGTGCCAGCAGCCCCCTCGGGGAGCTGTTTTTT. It is translated as CASSPLGELFF.

The chain has TRBV6-6 and TRBJ2-1; D not certain. The germline CDR1 and CDR2 sequences are MNHNY and SVGAGI (reference sequence). This CDR3 has 13 amino acids. V lost 6 bases and J lost 0, with 6 bases in between. The CDR3: CASRMSSYNEQFF. CDR3 DNA: TGTGCCAGCAGGATGAGCTCCTACAATGAGCAGTTCTTC.

The J gene is TRBJ1-6, the V gene TRBV30, with 8 bases identical to TRBD1. The CDR3 has 13 residues. With 3 bases clipped from V and 7 bases from J, the junction kept 2 bases outside the gene matches. Per germline, CDR1 GTSNPN and CDR2 SVGIG (reference sequence). The CDR3 sequence: CAWRRTGNSPLHF. Written as DNA, the CDR3 is TGTGCCTGGAGAAGGACAGGGAATTCACCCCTCCACTTT.

The chain has TRBV12-3 or TRBV12-4 and TRBJ2-2; D gene unclear. The CDR3 loop spans 12 amino acids. With 6 bases removed from V and 7 bases from J, the gap between germline ends came to 9 bases. In DNA form, the CDR3 reads TGTGCCAGCAGATGGGTGGGCGGGGAGCTGTTTTTT. The encoded protein is CASRWVGGELFF.